This is a list of T cell receptor beta chains from one sample in a study of blood T cell repertoires in COVID-19. Repertoires were generated with immunoSEQ multiplex PCR, while TCRdb's copy carries only in-frame clones and drops some. Seen here are over 150,000 clones, around 80% observed once, and the top ten hold 7.3%. The sequenced material came from PBMCs or T cells enriched from blood (not recorded which). These receptors originate from a man aged 45 to 65 who had recovered from COVID-19. The CDR3 runs from the conserved cysteine through the conserved F or W. A D gene is named only where the DNA matches it firmly. Clone size is not always given. Where it is, it says once, few, many or a class for expanded clones.

clone size: .
V gene: TRBV9
D gene: TRBD1
J gene: TRBJ1-2
CDR3 protein: CASSIQGDGNYGYTF
CDR3 DNA: TGTGCCAGCAGCATCCAGGGGGACGGAAACTATGGCTACACCTTC

clone size: once
V gene: TRBV5-5
D gene: .
J gene: TRBJ2-2
CDR3 protein: CASSSSGGTNTGELFF
CDR3 DNA: TGTGCCAGCAGCTCTTCAGGGGGGACGAACACCGGGGAGCTGTTTTTT

clone size: .
V gene: TRBV27
D gene: TRBD2
J gene: TRBJ2-5
CDR3 protein: CASSLSGLAGTETQYF
CDR3 DNA: TGTGCCAGCAGTTTATCTGGACTAGCGGGGACGGAGACCCAGTACTTC

clone size: few
V gene: TRBV7-8
D gene: .
J gene: TRBJ1-3
CDR3 protein: CASSPTSPGGAPSGNTIYF
CDR3 DNA: TGTGCCAGCAGCCCAACCTCCCCCGGGGGGGCCCCCTCTGGAAACACCATATATTTT

clone size: .
V gene: TRBV7-6
D gene: TRBD1
J gene: TRBJ2-7
CDR3 protein: CASSLVGTGIYEQYF
CDR3 DNA: TGTGCCAGCAGCTTAGTTGGGACAGGAATTTACGAGCAGTACTTC

clone size: .
V gene: TRBV18
D gene: TRBD1
J gene: TRBJ1-1
CDR3 protein: CASSPLGTGGVNTEAFF
CDR3 DNA: TGTGCCAGCTCACCTCTGGGGACAGGGGGGGTGAACACTGAAGCTTTCTTT

clone size: .
V gene: TRBV5-1
D gene: TRBD2
J gene: TRBJ2-3
CDR3 protein: CASSLRVAGSDTQYF
CDR3 DNA: TGCGCCAGCAGCTTGAGGGTAGCGGGGTCAGATACGCAGTATTTT

clone size: .
V gene: TRBV29-1
D gene: .
J gene: TRBJ2-5
CDR3 protein: CSVVGLQETQYF
CDR3 DNA: TGCAGCGTTGTGGGGCTGCAAGAGACCCAGTACTTC

clone size: few
V gene: TRBV30
D gene: .
J gene: TRBJ1-2
CDR3 protein: CAWSVNHRQGYTF
CDR3 DNA: TGTGCCTGGAGTGTAAATCATCGACAGGGCTACACCTTC

clone size: .
V gene: TRBV10-3
D gene: TRBD1
J gene: TRBJ1-1
CDR3 protein: CAIRDRGQGENTEAFF
CDR3 DNA: TGTGCCATCAGGGACCGGGGACAGGGGGAGAACACTGAAGCTTTCTTT

clone size: .
V gene: TRBV7-9
D gene: TRBD2
J gene: TRBJ2-3
CDR3 protein: CASSFRLAGSTDTQYF
CDR3 DNA: TGTGCCAGCAGCTTTCGACTAGCGGGGAGCACAGATACGCAGTATTTT

clone size: .
V gene: TRBV6-5
D gene: TRBD1
J gene: TRBJ1-2
CDR3 protein: CASRQPGTGERGYTF
CDR3 DNA: TGTGCCAGCAGACAACCCGGGACAGGGGAACGGGGCTACACCTTC

clone size: few
V gene: TRBV5-6
D gene: .
J gene: TRBJ2-7
CDR3 protein: CASSHGGLNIYEQYF
CDR3 DNA: TGTGCCAGCAGCCATGGGGGCCTAAACATCTACGAGCAGTACTTC

clone size: .
V gene: TRBV7-2
D gene: TRBD2
J gene: TRBJ2-5
CDR3 protein: CASSFRGGGGARETQYF
CDR3 DNA: TGTGCCAGCAGCTTTCGGGGAGGCGGGGGGGCAAGAGAGACCCAGTACTTC

clone size: .
V gene: TRBV5-4
D gene: TRBD1
J gene: TRBJ2-1
CDR3 protein: CASSLAPGQGVDEQFF
CDR3 DNA: TGTGCCAGCAGCTTGGCCCCGGGACAGGGTGTGGATGAGCAGTTCTTC